Listed below are T cell receptor beta chains from one sample, sequenced in a study of cytomegalovirus exposure and HLA in healthy donors. Assay used: immunoSEQ multiplex PCR; TCRdb lists only in-frame clones, some missing. The repertoire holds about 140,000 clones, with roughly 79% as singletons. Sequencing input: PBMCs. These receptor sequences come from a woman aged 35 to 49 in good health and CMV-seronegative. Each CDR3 is given with its conserved first and last residue. Each record gives: V gene, D gene, clone size, J gene, CDR3 DNA, CDR3 protein. The D gene is left open where the match is weak. Clone size is not always given. Where it is, it says once, few, many or a class for expanded clones.

TRBV2	TRBD1	.	TRBJ2-2	TGTGCCAGCACCCCCCTGGACAGGACCAACACCGGGGAGCTGTTTTTT	CASTPLDRTNTGELFF
TRBV9	TRBD1	.	TRBJ1-1	TGTGCCAGCGGGCGTGGACAGGGTGGTTTGGGCACTGAAGCTTTCTTT	CASGRGQGGLGTEAFF
TRBV4-3	TRBD2	once	TRBJ2-1	TGCGCCAGCAGCCAAGAAGTAGGACTAGCGGGCCTCAATGAGCAGTTCTTC	CASSQEVGLAGLNEQFF
TRBV9	.	.	TRBJ1-4	TGTGCCAGCAGCGTATCCCCCTCGACTAATGAAAAACTGTTTTTT	CASSVSPSTNEKLFF
TRBV6-6	.	few	TRBJ1-1	TGTGCCAGCAGAACAGGGAACACTGAAGCTTTCTTT	CASRTGNTEAFF
TRBV29-1	TRBD2	.	TRBJ2-3	TGCAGCGTGGGGGCCGGACTAGCTTCAGATACGCAGTATTTT	CSVGAGLASDTQYF
TRBV4-3	.	.	TRBJ2-6	TGCGCCAGCAGCGCCCAAACAGGGACCGGGGCCAACGTCCTGACTTTC	CASSAQTGTGANVLTF
TRBV7-2	TRBD2	.	TRBJ2-5	TGTGCCAGCAGCTCCCTTTGGAGCGGGGGACAAGAGACCCAGTACTTC	CASSSLWSGGQETQYF
TRBV18	.	.	TRBJ2-2	TGTGCCAGCTCACCGGGGACTTCCGGGGAGCTGTTTTTT	CASSPGTSGELFF
TRBV21-1	.	once	TRBJ2-1	TGTGCCAGCAGCAAAGGTCCTAAATCTCATGAGCAGTTCTTC	CASSKGPKSHEQFF
TRBV13	TRBD2	.	TRBJ2-3	TGTGCCAGCAGCTCACTGGGACTAGCGGAAGAGCTTATATATACGCAGTATTTT	CASSSLGLAEELIYTQYF
TRBV5-1	.	once	TRBJ1-5	TGCGCCAGCAGCCCGGACGGGAATAGCAATCAGCCCCAGCATTTT	CASSPDGNSNQPQHF
TRBV9	.	.	TRBJ2-1	TGTGCCAGCAGCGAGGCCCTAGCTTCCTACAATGAGCAGTTCTTC	CASSEALASYNEQFF
TRBV7-3	TRBD2	.	TRBJ2-7	TGTGCCAGCAGCTTAACTAGCGGGCGTTTCGACGAGCAGTACTTC	CASSLTSGRFDEQYF